What follows is one T cell receptor beta chain and its context. No antigen is known for it. TCRdb recomputed calls from the 5' RACE reads with MiXCR, one row per CDR3 protein. The data contain about 400,000 distinct CDR3 sequences, more than 20% of them singletons. These data originate in a study of T-cell memory formation after mild COVID-19. About the research overall: The two donors had largely donor-specific TCR clusters.

The V and J ends lost 4 bases and 3 bases, in that order; junction bases with no gene match: 14. Germline V lookup: CDR1 SEHNR, CDR2 FQNEAQ (reference sequence). The CDR3 is made up of 17 amino acids. Whole-study findings and limits: There was no confirmation that second-wave clones peaking on day 37 were SARS-CoV-2 specific. Mostly located in CM and EM were contracting CD4+ clones, with contracting CD8+ clones located in EMRA. Contracting clones, day 15 to 85, had balanced CD4/CD8, and later expanders favored CD4+.

The chain combines TRBV7-9 with TRBJ2-7; the match to TRBD2 covers 8 bases. The sample comprised PBMCs or a T cell subset sorted from them (not recorded which). This receptor was obtained from an adult woman who had mild COVID-19 (a few samples of this study predate the infection). Cell type and time point are not known. Here the CDR3 DNA reads TGTGCCAGCAGCTCCGGCTCCGGGGGGGCCTCCGGCTACGAGCAGTACTTC. It encodes CASSSGSGGASGYEQYF. Filled out from reference TRBV7-9 and TRBJ2-7, the complete variable domain reads DTGVSQNPRHKITKRGQNVTFRCDPISEHNRLYWYRQTLGQGPEFLTYFQNEAQLEKSRLLSDRFSAERPKGSFSTLEIQRTEQGDSAMYLCASSSGSGGASGYEQYFGPGTRLTVT.